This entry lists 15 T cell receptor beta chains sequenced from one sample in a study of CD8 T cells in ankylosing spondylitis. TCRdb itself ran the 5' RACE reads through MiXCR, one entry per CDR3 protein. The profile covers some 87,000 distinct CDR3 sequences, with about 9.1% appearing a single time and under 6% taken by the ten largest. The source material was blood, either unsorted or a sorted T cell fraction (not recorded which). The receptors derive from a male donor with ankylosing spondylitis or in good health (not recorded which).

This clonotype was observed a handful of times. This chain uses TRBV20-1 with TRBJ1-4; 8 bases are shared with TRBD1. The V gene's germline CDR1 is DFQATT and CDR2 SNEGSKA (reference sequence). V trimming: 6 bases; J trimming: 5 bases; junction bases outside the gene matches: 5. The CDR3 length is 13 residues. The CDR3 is CSAPDRENEKLFF. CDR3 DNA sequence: TGCAGTGCCCCGGACAGGGAAAATGAAAAACTGTTTTTT.

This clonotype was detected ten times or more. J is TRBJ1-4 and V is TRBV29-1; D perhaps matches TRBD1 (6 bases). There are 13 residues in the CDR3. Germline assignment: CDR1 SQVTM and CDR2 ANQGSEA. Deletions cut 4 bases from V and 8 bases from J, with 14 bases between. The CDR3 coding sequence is TGCAGCGTTGCTCGGGGGCAGGGAGAAAAACTGTTTTTT. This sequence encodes CSVARGQGEKLFF. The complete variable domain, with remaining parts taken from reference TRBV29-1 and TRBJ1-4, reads SAVISQKPSRDICQRGTSLTIQCQVDSQVTMMFWYRQQPGQSLTLIATANQGSEATYESGFVIDKFPISRPNLTFSTLTVSNMSPEDSSIYLCSVARGQGEKLFFGSGTQLSVL.

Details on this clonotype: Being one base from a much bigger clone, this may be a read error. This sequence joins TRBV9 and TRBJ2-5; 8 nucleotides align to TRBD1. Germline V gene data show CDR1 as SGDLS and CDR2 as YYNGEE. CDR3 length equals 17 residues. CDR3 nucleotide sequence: TGTGCCGGCAGCCCAACCCGAGGAAGACAGGGGCCGGAGACCCAGTACTTC. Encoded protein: CAGSPTRGRQGPETQYF.

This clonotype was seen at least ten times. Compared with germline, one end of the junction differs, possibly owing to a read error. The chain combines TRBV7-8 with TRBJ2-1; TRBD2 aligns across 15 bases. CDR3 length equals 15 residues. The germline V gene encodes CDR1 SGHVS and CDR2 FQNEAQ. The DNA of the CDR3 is TGTGCCAGCAGCTTAGGACGGAGGGGACTAGCGGGGGGTCTGTTC. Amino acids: CASSLGRRGLAGGLF.

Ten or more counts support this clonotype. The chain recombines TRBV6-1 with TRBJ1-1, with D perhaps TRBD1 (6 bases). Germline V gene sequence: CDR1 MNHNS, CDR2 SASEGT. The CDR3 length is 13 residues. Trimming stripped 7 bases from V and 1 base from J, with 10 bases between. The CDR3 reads CASTLDRNTEAFF. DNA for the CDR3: TGTGCCAGCACCTTGGACAGGAACACTGAAGCTTTCTTT.

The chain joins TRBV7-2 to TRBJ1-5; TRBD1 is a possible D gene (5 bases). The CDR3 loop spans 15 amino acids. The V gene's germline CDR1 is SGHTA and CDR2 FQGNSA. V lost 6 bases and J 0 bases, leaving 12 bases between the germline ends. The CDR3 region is CASRSGQNSNQPQHF. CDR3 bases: TGTGCCAGCAGGTCAGGACAAAATAGCAATCAGCCCCAGCATTTT.

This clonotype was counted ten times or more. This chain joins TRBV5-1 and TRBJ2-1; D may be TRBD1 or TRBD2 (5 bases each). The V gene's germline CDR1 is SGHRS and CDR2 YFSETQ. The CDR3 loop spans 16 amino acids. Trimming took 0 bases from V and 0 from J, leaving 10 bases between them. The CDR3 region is CASSLEGTYSYNEQFF. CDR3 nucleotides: TGCGCCAGCAGCTTGGAAGGGACGTACTCCTACAATGAGCAGTTCTTC.

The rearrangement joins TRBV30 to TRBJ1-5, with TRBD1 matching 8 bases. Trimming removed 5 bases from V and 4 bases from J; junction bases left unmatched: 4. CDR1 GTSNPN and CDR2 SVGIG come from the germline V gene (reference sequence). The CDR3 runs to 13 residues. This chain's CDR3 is CAWGRQGNQPQHF. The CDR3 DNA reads TGTGCCTGGGGGAGACAGGGGAATCAGCCCCAGCATTTT.

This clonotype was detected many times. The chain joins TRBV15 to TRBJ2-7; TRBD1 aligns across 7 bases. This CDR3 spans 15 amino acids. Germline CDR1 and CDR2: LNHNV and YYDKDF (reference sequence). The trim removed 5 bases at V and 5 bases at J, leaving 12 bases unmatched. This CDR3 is CATSPEPGGINEQYF. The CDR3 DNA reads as TGTGCCACCAGCCCCGAGCCAGGGGGTATCAACGAGCAGTACTTC.

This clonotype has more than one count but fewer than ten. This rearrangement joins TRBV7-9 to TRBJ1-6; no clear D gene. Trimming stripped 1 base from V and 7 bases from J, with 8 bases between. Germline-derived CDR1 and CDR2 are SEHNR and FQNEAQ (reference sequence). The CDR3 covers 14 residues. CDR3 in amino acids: CASSLVLGNSPLHF. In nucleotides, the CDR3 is TGTGCCAGCAGCTTAGTACTCGGAAATTCACCCCTCCACTTT.

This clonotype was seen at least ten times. CDR3 in amino acids: CASSFRGAIRTEAFF. DNA for the CDR3: TGTGCCAGCAGTTTCCGGGGGGCAATTCGCACTGAAGCTTTCTTT. The chain recombines TRBV12-3 or TRBV12-4 with TRBJ1-1, with D maybe TRBD1 (6 bases). The CDR3 runs 15 residues. Trimming took 3 bases from V and 4 from J, leaving 15 bases between them.

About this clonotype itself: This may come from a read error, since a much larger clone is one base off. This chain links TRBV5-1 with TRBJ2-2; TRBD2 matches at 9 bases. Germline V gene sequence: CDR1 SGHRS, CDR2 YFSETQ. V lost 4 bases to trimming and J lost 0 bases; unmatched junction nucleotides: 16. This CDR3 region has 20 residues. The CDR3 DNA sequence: TGCGCCAGCAGCCCCACCAGACGACTAGCGGTGGACACGAACACCGGGGAGCTGTTTTTT. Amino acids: CASSPTRRLAVDTNTGELFF.

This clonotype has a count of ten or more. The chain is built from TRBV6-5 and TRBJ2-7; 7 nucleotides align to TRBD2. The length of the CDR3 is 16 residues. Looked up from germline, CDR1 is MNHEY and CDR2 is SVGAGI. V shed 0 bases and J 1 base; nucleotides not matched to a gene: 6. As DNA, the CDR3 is TGTGCCAGCAGTTACTCCGGAGGGGAGGGGTCCTACGAGCAGTACTTC. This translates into CASSYSGGEGSYEQYF.

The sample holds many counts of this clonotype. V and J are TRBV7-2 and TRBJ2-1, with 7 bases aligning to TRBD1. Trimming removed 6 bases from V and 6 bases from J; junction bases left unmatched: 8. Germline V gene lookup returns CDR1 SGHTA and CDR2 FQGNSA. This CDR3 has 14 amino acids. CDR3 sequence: CASRFTGTVNEQFF. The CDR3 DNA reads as TGTGCCAGCAGATTCACCGGGACAGTCAATGAGCAGTTCTTC.

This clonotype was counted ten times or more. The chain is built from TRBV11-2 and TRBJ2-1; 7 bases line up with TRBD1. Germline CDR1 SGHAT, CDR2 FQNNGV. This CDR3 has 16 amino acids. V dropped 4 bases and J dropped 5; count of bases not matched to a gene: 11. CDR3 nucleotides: TGTGCCAGCAGCTCCTTACTAGGGGGCCTTAACAATGAGCAGTTCTTC. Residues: CASSSLLGGLNNEQFF.